This entry concerns a single T cell receptor beta chain. Sequencing used immunoSEQ multiplex PCR; TCRdb keeps in-frame clones, though not all of them. The sample shows about 73,000 clones, roughly 92% of them seen only once. This sample is part of a study of T cell changes during pregnancy in multiple sclerosis. This CDR3 region has 15 residues. Between the trimmed V and J ends, which lost 0 bases and 5 bases, there was a span of 10 bases. Germline V gives CDR1 MGHRA, CDR2 YSYEKL. The TCR sequence derives from a female donor in good health, enrolled as a control in a pregnancy study. Here the sequenced sample was peripheral blood, taken in the second trimester of pregnancy. The chain employs TRBV4-1 and TRBJ2-2; weak D call: TRBD2 (6 bases). The CDR3 bases are TGCGCCAGCAGCCAAGAAGGGGCGGGGACCGGGGAGCTGTTTTTT. It translates to CASSQEGAGTGELFF.